Below are 13 T cell receptor beta chains sequenced from a single sample in a study of technical replicates of blood from a few donors. The repertoire was sequenced with immunoSEQ multiplex PCR; TCRdb's copy has only in-frame clones and lacks some. The profile shows some 56,000 clones, roughly 93% of them singletons. Source material: PBMCs. These receptors were collected from a human donor in good health. Some clones in this sample may be carry-over from other donors' samples.

V is TRBV5-1 and J is TRBJ2-2; 7 bases match TRBD1. The V gene end was trimmed by 4 bases and the J gene end by 6 bases; junction bases not matched to a gene: 6. This CDR3 is built from 14 residues. Looked up from germline, CDR1 is SGHRS and CDR2 is YFSETQ. The CDR3 sequence: CASSAWTGPGELFF. The CDR3 DNA reads as TGCGCCAGCAGCGCATGGACAGGCCCCGGGGAGCTGTTTTTT. The full variable domain, in which reference TRBV5-1 and TRBJ2-2 provide the parts outside the CDR3, is KAGVTQTPRYLIKTRGQQVTLSCSPISGHRSVSWYQQTPGQGLQFLFEYFSETQRNKGNFPGRFSGRQFSNSRSEMNVSTLELGDSALYLCASSAWTGPGELFFGEGSRLTVL.

The chain couples TRBV19 to TRBJ1-1; possible D gene TRBD1, 6 bases. Germline-derived CDR1 and CDR2 are LNHDA and SQIVND (reference sequence). Trimming took off 9 bases at V and 0 bases at J, with 14 bases between the two ends. The CDR3 is 14 amino acids. The CDR3 DNA sequence: TGTGCCAGCCGGGAGGGGGTAATGAACACTGAAGCTTTCTTT. This translates into CASREGVMNTEAFF.

The V call is TRBV7-9, the J call TRBJ2-7; a weak D match, TRBD1 (6 bases). Trimming removed 4 bases from V and 2 bases from J, with 12 bases in between. CDR3 length: 14 amino acids. CDR1 and CDR2 from the germline V gene are SEHNR and FQNEAQ (reference sequence). CDR3 region: CASSYRDKPYEQYF. The CDR3 nucleotides read TGTGCCAGCAGCTACCGGGACAAACCCTACGAGCAGTACTTC.

This clone was observed a single time. The CDR3 nucleotides read TGTGCCAGCAGCTTAGGTAGCGGGGACACAGATACGCAGTATTTT. The encoded protein is CASSLGSGDTDTQYF. The chain recombines TRBV7-9 with TRBJ2-3, with 8 bases lining up with TRBD2. V lost 1 base to trimming and J lost 2 bases; unmatched junction nucleotides: 2. Per germline, CDR1 SEHNR and CDR2 FQNEAQ (reference sequence). This CDR3 comprises 15 residues.

The chain combines TRBV2 with TRBJ2-3, with 8 bases matching TRBD2. Looked up from germline, CDR1 is SNHLY and CDR2 is FYNNEI. The CDR3 is 15 residues long. Trimming cost V 1 base and J 1 base; bases outside gene matches: 1. The CDR3 DNA sequence: TGTGCCAGCAGTGAAGGTAGCGGGGGCACAGATACGCAGTATTTT. Residues: CASSEGSGGTDTQYF.

The genes are TRBV5-1 and TRBJ1-4; a possible D gene is TRBD1 (6 bases). Trimming took 4 bases from V and 3 from J, leaving 10 bases between them. The CDR3 extends over 14 amino acids. Germline V lookup: CDR1 SGHRS, CDR2 YFSETQ. The CDR3 sequence: CASSQGMANEKLFF. The CDR3 bases are TGCGCCAGCAGCCAGGGGATGGCTAATGAAAAACTGTTTTTT.

The chain combines TRBV15 with TRBJ1-4; perhaps TRBD1 as D (5 bases). Germline V lookup: CDR1 LNHNV, CDR2 YYDKDF (reference sequence). The CDR3 is 17 amino acids. The V and J ends lost 1 base and 0 bases respectively, with 12 bases between them. CDR3 loop: CATSRGWGRSTNEKLFF. CDR3 coding DNA: TGTGCCACCAGCAGAGGGTGGGGGAGGTCAACTAATGAAAAACTGTTTTTT.

This chain connects TRBV10-2 to TRBJ2-7; 7 positions match TRBD1. From germline, CDR1 is WSHSY and CDR2 SAAADI. J lost 3 bases, V lost 7 bases, and 6 bases had no gene match. This CDR3 region has 13 residues. The CDR3 DNA follows: TGCGCCAGCACTAGGGGGCCCGACTACGAGCAGTACTTC. Translating it yields CASTRGPDYEQYF.

The count of this clone is one. Here the CDR3 DNA reads TGTGCCAGCAGGGACAGGTTCTATGGCTACACCTTC. Protein product: CASRDRFYGYTF. The V and J genes are TRBV6-1 and TRBJ1-2; 7 bases are a match to TRBD1. Trimming at V came to 6 bases and at J to 4 bases, leaving 2 bases not matched to a gene. Germline CDR1 and CDR2: MNHNS and SASEGT. The CDR3 is made up of 12 amino acids.

This chain connects TRBV2 to TRBJ1-5; D not certain. Trimming cost V 2 bases and J 9 bases, with 11 bases left between them. The CDR3 runs 13 residues. From germline, CDR1 is SNHLY and CDR2 FYNNEI. The CDR3 region has the DNA TGTGCCAGCAGTGAACTGTCCCGGGGGCCCCAGCATTTT. It yields the protein CASSELSRGPQHF.

Here the CDR3 DNA reads TGCGCCAGCAGCCAAGGTTCCGGGGGGGCCAATGAGCAGTTCTTC. As protein: CASSQGSGGANEQFF. J is TRBJ2-1 and V is TRBV4-1; TRBD2 aligns across 8 bases. V shed 1 base, J shed 6 bases, and the junction held 5 bases outside the gene matches. Germline V lookup: CDR1 MGHRA, CDR2 YSYEKL. CDR3 length: 15 residues.

This clone appeared a single time. V and J are TRBV29-1 and TRBJ1-5; D gene uncertain. This CDR3 contains 13 residues. The germline V gene has CDR1 SQVTM and CDR2 ANQGSEA. V lost 8 bases and J lost 4, with 15 bases in between. CDR3 loop: CSLPSVLNQPQHF. The CDR3 nucleotides are TGCAGCTTACCGTCGGTGCTTAATCAGCCCCAGCATTTT. The whole variable domain, remainder taken from reference TRBV29-1 and TRBJ1-5, is SAVISQKPSRDICQRGTSLTIQCQVDSQVTMMFWYRQQPGQSLTLIATANQGSEATYESGFVIDKFPISRPNLTFSTLTVSNMSPEDSSIYLCSLPSVLNQPQHFGDGTRLSIL.

The rearrangement uses TRBV7-9 and TRBJ2-2, with D possibly being TRBD2 (5 bases). The CDR3 has 15 amino acids. Germline-derived CDR1 and CDR2 are SEHNR and FQNEAQ (reference sequence). V gave up 2 bases and J gave up 3 bases, with 10 bases separating them. The CDR3 here is CASSLLSGYTGELFF. The CDR3, as DNA: TGTGCCAGCAGCTTACTTTCGGGGTACACCGGGGAGCTGTTTTTT.